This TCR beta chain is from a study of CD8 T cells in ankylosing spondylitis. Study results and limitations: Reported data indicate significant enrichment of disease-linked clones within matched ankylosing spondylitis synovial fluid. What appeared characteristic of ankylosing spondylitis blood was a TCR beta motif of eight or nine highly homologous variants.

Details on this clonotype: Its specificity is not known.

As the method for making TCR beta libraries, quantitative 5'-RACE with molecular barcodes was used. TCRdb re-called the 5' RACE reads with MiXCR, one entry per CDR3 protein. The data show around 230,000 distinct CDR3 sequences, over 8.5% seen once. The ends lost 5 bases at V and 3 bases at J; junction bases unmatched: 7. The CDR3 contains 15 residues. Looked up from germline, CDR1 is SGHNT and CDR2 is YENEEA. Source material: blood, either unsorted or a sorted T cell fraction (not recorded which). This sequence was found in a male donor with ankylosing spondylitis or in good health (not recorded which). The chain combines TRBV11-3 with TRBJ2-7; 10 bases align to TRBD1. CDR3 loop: CASSETGGSIYEQYF. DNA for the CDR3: TGTGCCAGCAGCGAGACAGGGGGCTCGATCTACGAGCAGTACTTC.